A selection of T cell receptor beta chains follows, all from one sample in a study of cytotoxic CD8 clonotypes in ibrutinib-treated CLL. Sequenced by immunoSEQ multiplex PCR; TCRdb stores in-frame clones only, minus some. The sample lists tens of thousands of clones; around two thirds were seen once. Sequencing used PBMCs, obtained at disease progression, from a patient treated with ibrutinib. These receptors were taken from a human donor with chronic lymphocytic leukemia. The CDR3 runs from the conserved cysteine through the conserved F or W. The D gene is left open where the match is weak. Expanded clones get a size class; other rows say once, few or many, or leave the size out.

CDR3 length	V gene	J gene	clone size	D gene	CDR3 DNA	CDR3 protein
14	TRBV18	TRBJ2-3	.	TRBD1	TGTGCCAGCTCACCGGACAGGGTAGTGGATACGCAGTATTTT	CASSPDRVVDTQYF
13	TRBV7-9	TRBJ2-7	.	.	TGTGCCAGCAGCCTGGACGGGACCTACGAGCAGTACTTC	CASSLDGTYEQYF
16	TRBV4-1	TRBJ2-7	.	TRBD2	TGCGCCAGCAGCCAAGAGACTAGCCGTTGGTTCTCCGAGCAGTACTTC	CASSQETSRWFSEQYF
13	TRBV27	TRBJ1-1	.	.	TGTGCCAGCAGTCCGAGGTGGGTCACTGAAGCTTTCTTT	CASSPRWVTEAFF
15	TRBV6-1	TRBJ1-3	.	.	TGTGCCATCAAAGTAGGATCGGGATCTGGAAACACCATATATTTT	CAIKVGSGSGNTIYF
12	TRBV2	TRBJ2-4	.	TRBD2	TGTGCCAGCAGCGTACTAGCGGGGGCCAAACACTTC	CASSVLAGAKHF
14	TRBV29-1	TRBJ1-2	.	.	TGCAGCGTTGGGCTCGCGGGACTAAACTATGGCTACACCTTC	CSVGLAGLNYGYTF
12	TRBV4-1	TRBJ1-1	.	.	TGCGCCAGCAGATTATCTAACACTGAAGCTTTCTTT	CASRLSNTEAFF
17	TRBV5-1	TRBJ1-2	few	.	TGCGCCAGCAGCTTAACCTCACAGGCGGCTAGGAACTATGGCTACACCTTC	CASSLTSQAARNYGYTF
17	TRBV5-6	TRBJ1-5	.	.	TGTGCCAGCAGTTTTTGGGTGGGGGCGCGGGGCGATCAGCCCCAGCATTTT	CASSFWVGARGDQPQHF
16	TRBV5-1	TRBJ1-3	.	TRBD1	TGCGCCAGCAGCGGGACAGGGGGATTCTCTGGAAACACCATATATTTT	CASSGTGGFSGNTIYF
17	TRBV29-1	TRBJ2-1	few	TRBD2	TGCAGCGTCCCCCCTAGCGGGGGGGGAAGCTCCTACAATGAGCAGTTCTTC	CSVPPSGGGSSYNEQFF
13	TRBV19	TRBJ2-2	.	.	TGTGCCAGTAGTATCCTCGTCACCGGGGAGCTGTTTTTT	CASSILVTGELFF
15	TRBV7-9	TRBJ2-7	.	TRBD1	TGTGCCAGCAGGCCCTCCGGGACAGGGATATTCGAGCAGTACTTC	CASRPSGTGIFEQYF
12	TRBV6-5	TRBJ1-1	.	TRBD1	TGTGCCAGTACAGGGGTGAACACTGAAGCTTTCTTT	CASTGVNTEAFF
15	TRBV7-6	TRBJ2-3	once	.	TGTGCCAGCAGCCTCACCCCCCAGCCCCACGATACGCAGTATTTT	CASSLTPQPHDTQYF
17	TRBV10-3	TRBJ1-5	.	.	TGTGCCATCAGTGATGGAGACAGATTGGCTGTAGCTCAGCCCCAGCATTTT	CAISDGDRLAVAQPQHF
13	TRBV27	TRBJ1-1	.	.	TGTGCCAGCAGTGGGGGGGGCGACACTGAAGCTTTCTTT	CASSGGGDTEAFF
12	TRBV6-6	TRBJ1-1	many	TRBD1	TGTGCCAGCATCCAGGGGGCGGCTGAAGCTTTCTTT	CASIQGAAEAFF
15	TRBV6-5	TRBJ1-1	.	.	TGTGCCAGCACCCAAGGGGGGGTGTATGGCACTGAAGCTTTCTTT	CASTQGGVYGTEAFF
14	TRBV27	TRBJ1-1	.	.	TGTGCCAGCAGTTTAAAAGGGTGGAGGACTGAAGCTTTCTTT	CASSLKGWRTEAFF
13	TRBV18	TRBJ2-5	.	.	TGTGCCAGCTCACCTAATAGGGCGGAGACCCAGTACTTC	CASSPNRAETQYF
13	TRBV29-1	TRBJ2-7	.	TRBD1	TGCAGCGTTCGAGCAGGGGGATCGTACGAGCAGTACTTC	CSVRAGGSYEQYF
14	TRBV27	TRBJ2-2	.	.	TGTGCCAGCAGTGTTAACCCGGGAACCGGGGAGCTGTTTTTT	CASSVNPGTGELFF
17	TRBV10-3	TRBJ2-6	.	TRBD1	TGTGCCATCAGCCGAGGGGGCCCGGGCTCTGGGGCCAACGTCCTGACTTTC	CAISRGGPGSGANVLTF
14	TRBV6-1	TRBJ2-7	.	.	TGTGCCAGCAGGCAGGGCAGGCCCTCCGACGAGCAGTACTTC	CASRQGRPSDEQYF
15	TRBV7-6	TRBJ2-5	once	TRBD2	TGTGCCAGCAGTCTAGGGACTAGCGGCCAAGAGACCCAGTACTTC	CASSLGTSGQETQYF
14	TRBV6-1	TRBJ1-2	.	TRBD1	TGTGCCAGCAGAACGACAGGGGCAATCTATGGCTACACCTTC	CASRTTGAIYGYTF
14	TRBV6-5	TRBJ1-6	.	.	TGTGCCAGCAGTTACCATTCGTCAAATTCACCCCTCCACTTT	CASSYHSSNSPLHF
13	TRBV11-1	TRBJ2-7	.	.	TGTGCCAGCAGCTGGGACCCCAGCTACGAGCAGTACTTC	CASSWDPSYEQYF
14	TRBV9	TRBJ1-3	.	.	TGTGCCAGCAGCTCCCTTGACTCTGGAAACACCATATATTTT	CASSSLDSGNTIYF
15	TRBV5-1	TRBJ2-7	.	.	TGCGCCAGCAGCATAGCACAGTTACCGTCGTACGAGCAGTACTTC	CASSIAQLPSYEQYF
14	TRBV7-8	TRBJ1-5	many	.	TGTGCCAGCAGCTTAGGGCCTAGCAATCAGCCCCAGCATTTT	CASSLGPSNQPQHF
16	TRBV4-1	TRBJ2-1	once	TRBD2	TGCGCCAGCAGCCCACGACTAGCGGGGGCCTACAATGAGCAGTTCTTC	CASSPRLAGAYNEQFF
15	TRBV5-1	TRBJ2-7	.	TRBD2	TGCGCCAGCAGCTTTACTAGCGGGGGGCTATACGAGCAGTACTTC	CASSFTSGGLYEQYF
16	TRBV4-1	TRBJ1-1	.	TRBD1	TGCGCCAGCAGCCAAGATATCAGGGGGGCGCAAACTGAAGCTTTCTTT	CASSQDIRGAQTEAFF
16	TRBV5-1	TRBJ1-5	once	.	TGCGCCAGCAGCTTGGAAGGGGACAAAAGCAATCAGCCCCAGCATTTT	CASSLEGDKSNQPQHF
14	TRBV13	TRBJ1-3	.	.	TGTGCCAGCAGCTTGCGGCTCTCTGGAAACACCATATATTTT	CASSLRLSGNTIYF
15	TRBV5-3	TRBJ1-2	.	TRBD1	TGTGCCAGCAGATACCGGGACAGTGAAAACTATGGCTACACCTTC	CASRYRDSENYGYTF
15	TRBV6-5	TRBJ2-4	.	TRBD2	TGTGCCAGCAGCCGACTAGCGGGGGGGCAGGTCATTCAGTACTTC	CASSRLAGGQVIQYF
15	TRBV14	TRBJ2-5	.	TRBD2	TGTGCCAGCAGCCAAGAGGGGGGGTCCTGGGAGACCCAGTACTTC	CASSQEGGSWETQYF
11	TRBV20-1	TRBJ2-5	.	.	TGCAGTGCAGAGGGAAAAGAGACCCAGTACTTC	CSAEGKETQYF
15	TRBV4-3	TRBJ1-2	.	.	TGCGCCAGCAGCCAAAGGGACGACAGACTCTATGGCTACACCTTC	CASSQRDDRLYGYTF
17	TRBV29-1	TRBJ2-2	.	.	TGCAGCGTTGATCGTGTCGCGGAAGGAGATGGAGCCGGGGAGCTGTTTTTT	CSVDRVAEGDGAGELFF
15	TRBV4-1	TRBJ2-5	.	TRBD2	TGCGCCAGCAGTCCTAGCGGGGGGGCCAGGGAGACCCAGTACTTC	CASSPSGGARETQYF
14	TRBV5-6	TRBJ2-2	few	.	TGTGCCAGCAGCTTTGGGGGGTACACCGGGGAGCTGTTTTTT	CASSFGGYTGELFF